A single sample gave rise to the 17 T cell receptor beta chains below, sequenced in a study of cytomegalovirus exposure and HLA in healthy donors (TCRdb year 2017). Libraries were built with the immunoSEQ multiplex PCR assay. The multiplex PCR relied on a mix of 60 forward primers for TCR Vbeta segments and 13 reverse primers for TCR Jbeta segments. Sourced from immuneACCESS, this table was stored by TCRdb with only in-frame sequences that have V and J called. A share of the clones is absent; for the studies checked, an unresolved V gene accounts for under half, and the remainder has no known explanation. In this sample the table shows about 200,000 clones, 82% of which occur a single time. The top ten clonotypes cover roughly 0.098% of the sample. Specimen: PBMCs. The origin of the receptors is a boy younger than 10 in good health and CMV-seronegative.

This clone has only one observation. J is TRBJ1-5 and V is TRBV4-3, with 8 nucleotides matching TRBD1. This CDR3 region has 15 residues. CDR1 LGHNA and CDR2 YSLEER come from the germline V gene. V lost 3 bases to trimming and J lost 5 bases; unmatched junction nucleotides: 6. The chain's CDR3 is CASSQDGQGHQPQHF. The CDR3 bases are TGCGCCAGCAGCCAGGATGGACAGGGACATCAGCCCCAGCATTTT.

The chain employs TRBV7-9 and TRBJ2-5; 10 bases match TRBD1. With 4 bases clipped from V and 3 bases from J, the junction kept 8 bases outside the gene matches. The CDR3 contains 16 residues. Germline V gene sequence: CDR1 SEHNR, CDR2 FQNEAQ (reference sequence). For the CDR3, the DNA is TGTGCCAGCAGCTACCTTTTAGGGACAGGGGAAGAGACCCAGTACTTC. It encodes CASSYLLGTGEETQYF.

The rearrangement uses TRBV4-2 and TRBJ2-5, with TRBD2 identical over 12 bases. V shed 3 bases and J 14 bases; nucleotides not matched to a gene: 16. Germline lookup yields CDR1 LGHNA and CDR2 YNFKEQ. This CDR3 is built from 16 residues. CDR3 in amino acids: CASSQGWETSGGRVYF. DNA of the CDR3: TGTGCCAGCAGCCAGGGATGGGAGACTAGCGGGGGCCGGGTTTACTTC.

V is TRBV5-1 and J is TRBJ1-1; weak D call: TRBD1 (5 bases). CDR3 length: 16 residues. The V and J ends lost 4 bases and 2 bases respectively, with 18 bases between them. Germline V gene data show CDR1 as SGHRS and CDR2 as YFSETQ. The CDR3, as DNA: TGCGCCAGCAGCCCATCATTTGACAGACTCAACACTGAAGCTTTCTTT. It yields the protein CASSPSFDRLNTEAFF.

This chain links TRBV7-9 with TRBJ1-1; TRBD1 agrees at 10 bases. Germline lookup yields CDR1 SEHNR and CDR2 FQNEAQ (reference sequence). Trimming removed 1 base from V and 8 bases from J; junction bases left unmatched: 10. CDR3 length equals 16 residues. CDR3 DNA: TGTGCCAGCAGCTTAGGCCCGATGGACAGGGGGAGAGAAGCTTTCTTT. Its translation: CASSLGPMDRGREAFF.

This chain joins TRBV4-3 and TRBJ2-1; 10 bases line up with TRBD1. V shed 5 bases and J 6 bases; nucleotides not matched to a gene: 7. CDR3 size: 15 residues. The V gene's germline CDR1 is LGHNA and CDR2 YSLEER. Written as DNA, the CDR3 is TGCGCCAGCAGCACCCGGGACAGGGGAGCCAATGAGCAGTTCTTC. It encodes CASSTRDRGANEQFF.

The chain recombines TRBV7-9 with TRBJ2-5; D is uncertain. Trimming removed 2 bases at V and 4 bases at J, with 14 bases between. Per the germline V gene, CDR1 is SEHNR and CDR2 is FQNEAQ (reference sequence). The CDR3 totals 15 residues. CDR3 nucleotide sequence: TGTGCCAGCAGCTTAAGTCGCAAATTCGGAGAGACCCAGTACTTC. It yields the protein CASSLSRKFGETQYF. Variable domain in full (rest from reference TRBV7-9 and TRBJ2-5): DTGVSQNPRHKITKRGQNVTFRCDPISEHNRLYWYRQTLGQGPEFLTYFQNEAQLEKSRLLSDRFSAERPKGSFSTLEIQRTEQGDSAMYLCASSLSRKFGETQYFGPGTRLLVL.

The chain links TRBV7-2 to TRBJ1-6; D call uncertain. The germline V gene encodes CDR1 SGHTA and CDR2 FQGNSA. The CDR3 covers 13 residues. The ends were cut back, 5 bases at V and 7 bases at J, with 9 bases in the middle. For the CDR3, the DNA is TGTGCCAGCAGCCCAGGACTCAATTCACCCCTCCACTTT. It codes for CASSPGLNSPLHF.

The V gene is TRBV6-1, the J gene TRBJ2-6, with D possibly TRBD1 on 5 matching bases. Looked up from germline, CDR1 is MNHNS and CDR2 is SASEGT. The CDR3 is 15 amino acids. V shed 7 bases and J shed 0 bases, with 10 bases lying between them. CDR3 in amino acids: CASTKGASGANVLTF. CDR3 sequence (DNA): TGTGCCAGCACGAAAGGGGCCTCTGGGGCCAACGTCCTGACTTTC.

This rearrangement joins TRBV5-6 to TRBJ2-2; 12 bases fit TRBD2. J was trimmed by 4 bases and V by 4 bases; bases with no gene match: 2. Per germline, CDR1 SGHDT and CDR2 YYEEEE. The CDR3 is 15 amino acids. This chain's CDR3 is CASSRGLAGTGELFF. In DNA, the CDR3 is TGTGCCAGCAGCCGGGGACTAGCGGGCACCGGGGAGCTGTTTTTT.

The chain couples TRBV14 to TRBJ2-6; D is uncertain. Germline V gene lookup returns CDR1 SGHDN and CDR2 FVKESK. V lost 1 base and J lost 0, with 13 bases in between. The CDR3 runs to 18 residues. In DNA form, the CDR3 reads TGTGCCAGCAGCCAAGGTAGCCGGAAGTTCTCTGGGGCCAACGTCCTGACTTTC. Its protein is CASSQGSRKFSGANVLTF.

This chain uses TRBV27 with TRBJ2-4; 7 bases agree with TRBD1. The germline CDR1 and CDR2 sequences are MNHEY and SMNVEV (reference sequence). This CDR3 is built from 19 residues. Trimming cost V 4 bases and J 8 bases; bases outside gene matches: 23. This chain's CDR3 is CASSSYLGTDTTEVDIQYF. The DNA for the CDR3 is TGTGCCAGCAGTTCTTATCTGGGGACAGATACCACCGAGGTCGACATTCAGTACTTC.

The V call is TRBV7-9, the J call TRBJ1-1; a possible D gene is TRBD1 (6 bases). The V end was cut by 2 bases, the J end by 4 bases, with 14 bases between. The CDR3 has 15 amino acids. Per the germline V gene, CDR1 is SEHNR and CDR2 is FQNEAQ (reference sequence). The CDR3 DNA reads TGTGCCAGCAGCTTATCTGGTCAAGGGGGCACTGAAGCTTTCTTT. Amino acids: CASSLSGQGGTEAFF. The whole variable domain, remainder taken from reference TRBV7-9 and TRBJ1-1, is DTGVSQNPRHKITKRGQNVTFRCDPISEHNRLYWYRQTLGQGPEFLTYFQNEAQLEKSRLLSDRFSAERPKGSFSTLEIQRTEQGDSAMYLCASSLSGQGGTEAFFGQGTRLTVV.

This clone showed up just a few times. At one of its ends the junction is not consistent with the germline gene, which may arise from a read error. V is TRBV7-7 and J is TRBJ2-5; 12 nucleotides agree with TRBD2. This CDR3 has 16 amino acids. CDR1 and CDR2 (germline): SSHAT, FNYEAQ (reference sequence). The CDR3 DNA follows: TGTGCTAGCAGATCTAGCGGGGGGGCCGGGGGGGAGACCCAGTACTTC. It codes for CASRSSGGAGGETQYF.

The genes are TRBV6-5 and TRBJ1-5; D remains ambiguous. The germline V and J ends were trimmed by 5 bases and 4 bases, with 9 bases remaining between them. CDR1 is MNHEY, CDR2 SVGAGI, per germline. The CDR3 consists of 13 residues. The CDR3 DNA reads TGTGCCAGCAGTCGGGATTTGAATCAGCCCCAGCATTTT. Its translation is CASSRDLNQPQHF.

There are a few counts of this clone. This chain uses TRBV19 with TRBJ1-2; 10 bases fit TRBD1. This CDR3 is 16 amino acids long. V lost 4 bases and J lost 5; bases outside the gene matches: 10. Germline lookup yields CDR1 LNHDA and CDR2 SQIVND (reference sequence). The CDR3 DNA sequence: TGTGCCAGTAGTAGTACCGGGACAGGGGTGAGGTATGGCTACACCTTC. Translated: CASSSTGTGVRYGYTF.

V and J are TRBV27 and TRBJ2-7, with TRBD1 matching over 9 bases. V shed 5 bases, J shed 4 bases, and the junction held 3 bases outside the gene matches. CDR1 MNHEY and CDR2 SMNVEV come from the germline V gene (reference sequence). The CDR3 is 13 amino acids. The CDR3: CASSPGTGYEQYF. The DNA for the CDR3 is TGTGCCAGCAGTCCCGGGACAGGGTACGAGCAGTACTTC.